These 31 T cell receptor beta chains came from one sample sequenced in a study of blood T cell repertoires in COVID-19. Libraries were prepared by immunoSEQ multiplex PCR; TCRdb keeps only in-frame clonotypes and omits some of them. The profile shows 250,000 to 300,000 clones, under 90% of them singletons. Sequencing input: peripheral blood. These TCRs come from a man between 60 and 70 years old with acute or convalescent COVID-19.

This chain connects TRBV6-5 to TRBJ1-1; D ambiguous. There are 13 residues in the CDR3. Germline CDR1 MNHEY, CDR2 SVGAGI. V lost 0 bases and J lost 8, with 10 bases in between. The CDR3 protein is CASSYSGAQEAFF. The CDR3 DNA is TGTGCCAGCAGTTACTCGGGAGCGCAAGAAGCTTTCTTT.

This rearrangement joins TRBV6-1 to TRBJ1-1, with D tentatively TRBD1 (5 bases). The CDR3 runs 17 residues. The V end was cut by 4 bases, the J end by 0 bases, with 18 bases between. Per germline, CDR1 MNHNS and CDR2 SASEGT. CDR3 amino acids: CASSGGRGVTMNTEAFF. CDR3 in DNA: TGTGCCAGCAGTGGAGGGAGGGGTGTGACAATGAACACTGAAGCTTTCTTT.

The J gene is TRBJ2-6, the V gene TRBV4-2; 7 positions agree with TRBD2. CDR1 and CDR2 from the germline V gene are LGHNA and YNFKEQ. This CDR3 is built from 20 residues. V shed 4 bases, J shed 0 bases, and the junction held 15 bases outside the gene matches. CDR3 sequence (DNA): TGTGCCAGCAGCCGCAACGCGCCGGGAGCGGGACGCTCTGGGGCCAACGTCCTGACTTTC. Protein product: CASSRNAPGAGRSGANVLTF.

V is TRBV12-5 and J is TRBJ2-5, with 11 bases that match TRBD2. Germline V lookup: CDR1 LGHNT, CDR2 FRNRAP. The trim removed 7 bases at V and 5 bases at J, leaving 15 bases unmatched. This CDR3 has 17 residues. CDR3 in amino acids: CASAPGLAGNLQETQYF. CDR3 coding DNA: TGTGCTAGTGCCCCTGGACTAGCGGGTAACTTGCAGGAGACCCAGTACTTC.

The DNA of the CDR3 is TGTGCCAGCAGCCCCCTCTCCGGACTAGCGGGGGGAGATACGCAGTATTTT. Its protein is CASSPLSGLAGGDTQYF. V and J are TRBV5-8 and TRBJ2-3; 14 nucleotides match TRBD2. Unmatched junction bases numbered 9, after V lost 4 bases and J lost 5 bases. Germline loops: CDR1 SGHTS, CDR2 YDEGEE. CDR3 size: 17 residues.

This rearrangement joins TRBV3-1 (or the pseudogene TRBV3-2) to TRBJ2-3; 10 bases match TRBD2. The CDR3 has 17 amino acids. The germline gives CDR1 LGHDT, CDR2 YNNKEL (reference sequence). Germline trimming cut 1 base from V and 4 bases from J; bases unmatched to any gene: 8. CDR3 nucleotide sequence: TGTGCCAGCAGCCAAGGCATAGCGGGGGGCGGCGCAGATACGCAGTATTTT. It codes for CASSQGIAGGGADTQYF.

The rearrangement joins TRBV7-2 to TRBJ2-7; tentative D call: TRBD1 (7 bases). Germline V gives CDR1 SGHTA, CDR2 FQGNSA. The CDR3 totals 14 residues. V was shortened by 5 bases and J by 7 bases, with 18 bases between the two germline ends. The CDR3 sequence is CASSGGGPMKEQYF. Written as DNA, the CDR3 is TGTGCCAGCAGCGGAGGGGGCCCCATGAAAGAGCAGTACTTC. The complete variable domain, with remaining parts taken from reference TRBV7-2 and TRBJ2-7, reads GAGVSQSPSNKVTEKGKDVELRCDPISGHTALYWYRQSLGQGLEFLIYFQGNSAPDKSGLPSDRFSAERTGGSVSTLTIQRTQQEDSAVYLCASSGGGPMKEQYFGPGTRLTVT.

The rearrangement links TRBV7-2 to TRBJ2-3; D possibly corresponds to TRBD2 (6 bases). The germline V and J ends were trimmed by 5 bases and 4 bases, with 13 bases remaining between them. Germline CDR1 SGHTA, CDR2 FQGNSA. The CDR3 is made up of 14 amino acids. Written as DNA, the CDR3 is TGTGCCAGCAGCCTCGGGAGCCACGCAGATACGCAGTATTTT. Translated: CASSLGSHADTQYF.

This clone was observed at least ten times. The chain carries TRBV6-5 and TRBJ2-2; D is perhaps TRBD1 (6 bases). V lost 0 bases, J lost 10 bases, and 9 bases lay in between. There are 13 residues in the CDR3. Germline V gene lookup returns CDR1 MNHEY and CDR2 SVGAGI. CDR3 region: CASSYSTGLELFF. CDR3 nucleotides: TGTGCCAGCAGTTACTCGACAGGCCTGGAGCTGTTTTTT.

This clone was observed a few times. The J gene is TRBJ2-2, the V gene TRBV11-3; TRBD2 is a possible D gene (5 bases). The CDR3 consists of 13 residues. Deletions cut 0 bases from V and 7 bases from J, with 6 bases between. Germline assignment: CDR1 SGHNT and CDR2 YENEEA. The CDR3 loop reads CASSLDEGGELFF. The CDR3 nucleotides read TGTGCCAGCAGCTTAGATGAGGGCGGGGAGCTGTTTTTT.

V usage is TRBV7-9 and J usage is TRBJ2-5; 11 nucleotides agree with TRBD2. V lost 5 bases to trimming and J lost 2 bases; unmatched junction nucleotides: 7. Germline V lookup: CDR1 SEHNR, CDR2 FQNEAQ (reference sequence). The CDR3 sequence is 16 residues long. The CDR3 spells CASSRSGRAWQETQYF. CDR3 sequence (DNA): TGTGCCAGCAGCCGTAGCGGGAGGGCCTGGCAAGAGACCCAGTACTTC.

This clone was seen once. The chain uses TRBV24-1 and TRBJ2-3, with TRBD2 matching 10 bases. The CDR3 consists of 17 residues. Unmatched junction bases numbered 9, after V lost 2 bases and J lost 5 bases. The germline V gene encodes CDR1 KGHDR and CDR2 SFDVKD. DNA of the CDR3: TGTGCCACCAGTGATTCGAGTAGCGGGGGGTACGGAGATACGCAGTATTTT. It codes for CATSDSSSGGYGDTQYF.

J is TRBJ1-5 and V is TRBV11-1, with D possibly being TRBD1 (5 bases). Germline CDR1 and CDR2: SGHAT and FQDESV (reference sequence). The CDR3 is 12 residues long. V was shortened by 1 base and J by 10 bases, with 8 bases between the two germline ends. CDR3 protein: CASSLGQGPQHF. CDR3 DNA sequence: TGTGCCAGCAGCTTAGGTCAGGGTCCCCAGCATTTT.

V usage is TRBV6-5 and J usage is TRBJ2-7; D is possibly TRBD2 (6 bases). The V gene lost 4 bases and the J gene lost 6 bases, with 19 bases spanning the gap. The CDR3 has 15 residues. Germline loops: CDR1 MNHEY, CDR2 SVGAGI. CDR3 in amino acids: CASSSGGSGSFEQYF. In nucleotides, the CDR3 is TGTGCCAGCAGTTCCGGGGGTAGCGGATCTTTCGAGCAGTACTTC.

This clone has a handful of counts. Written as DNA, the CDR3 is TGTGCCAGCAGTCAGGCTAGCGGGGGTGTGAGCACAGATACGCAGTATTTT. Translated, it gives CASSQASGGVSTDTQYF. This sequence joins TRBV7-9 and TRBJ2-3; 10 positions agree with TRBD2. The germline gives CDR1 SEHNR, CDR2 FQNEAQ (reference sequence). V lost 6 bases, J lost 0 bases, and 9 bases stayed unmatched. This CDR3 region has 17 residues.

This clone appeared a few times. The chain combines TRBV12-3 or TRBV12-4 with TRBJ1-2; 10 bases fit TRBD1. The CDR3 consists of 12 residues. Trimming cost V 6 bases and J 6 bases; bases outside gene matches: 1. The CDR3 nucleotides read TGTGCCAGCAGGACAGGGGGCAATGGCTACACCTTC. Protein sequence: CASRTGGNGYTF.

The chain is built from TRBV10-3 and TRBJ2-1; maybe TRBD1 (6 bases). This CDR3 comprises 15 residues. CDR1 and CDR2 from the germline V gene are ENHRY and SYGVKD. The V end was cut by 6 bases, the J end by 2 bases, with 14 bases between. The CDR3: CAIRNRVLPYNEQFF. The CDR3 bases are TGTGCCATCAGAAACAGGGTTCTTCCCTACAATGAGCAGTTCTTC.

The CDR3 reads CASSVSAGVNTGELFF. Here the CDR3 DNA reads TGTGCCAGCAGCGTATCAGCGGGGGTAAACACCGGGGAGCTGTTTTTT. The chain combines TRBV9 with TRBJ2-2; 8 nucleotides agree with TRBD2. Germline CDR1 and CDR2: SGDLS and YYNGEE. The ends lost 1 base at V and 2 bases at J; junction bases unmatched: 4. This CDR3 region has 16 residues.

The chain is built from TRBV28 and TRBJ2-5; D gene uncertain. V was cut by 5 bases and J by 2 bases, with 6 bases left in between. Germline V lookup: CDR1 MDHEN, CDR2 SYDVKM. The CDR3 is made up of 12 amino acids. CDR3 loop: CASSRRQETQYF. In nucleotides, the CDR3 is TGTGCCAGCAGTCGGCGGCAAGAGACCCAGTACTTC. Supplemented by reference TRBV28 and TRBJ2-5, the full variable domain reads DVKVTQSSRYLVKRTGEKVFLECVQDMDHENMFWYRQDPGLGLRLIYFSYDVKMKEKGDIPEGYSVSREKKERFSLILESASTNQTSMYLCASSRRQETQYFGPGTRLLVL.

The V and J genes are TRBV13 and TRBJ2-7, with 9 positions matching TRBD1. Germline CDR1 reads PRHDT; CDR2 reads FYEKMQ (reference sequence). The J segment lost 2 bases and the V segment lost 5 bases, leaving 4 bases of the junction unmatched. This CDR3 contains 14 residues. This CDR3 reads CASSTGQGTYEQYF. CDR3 sequence (DNA): TGTGCCAGCAGCACCGGACAGGGGACCTACGAGCAGTACTTC.

This clone was detected once. The chain joins TRBV29-1 to TRBJ2-1; the D gene is possibly TRBD2 (6 bases). Germline V CDR1 and CDR2: SQVTM, ANQGSEA. This CDR3 contains 16 residues. V shed 2 bases and J shed 4 bases, with 18 bases lying between them. Here the CDR3 DNA reads TGCAGCGTTGAATGGGAGTGGAGGGGCAGTTACAATGAGCAGTTCTTC. Translating it yields CSVEWEWRGSYNEQFF.

The chain combines TRBV5-1 with TRBJ2-2, with a tentative D call TRBD1 (6 bases). The V gene's germline CDR1 is SGHRS and CDR2 YFSETQ. Trimming stripped 3 bases from V and 4 bases from J, with 19 bases between. The CDR3 has 17 residues. Written as DNA, the CDR3 is TGCGCCAGCAGCTCCGGGACACTTATACGTATCACCGGGGAGCTGTTTTTT. It codes for CASSSGTLIRITGELFF.

This chain connects TRBV6-5 to TRBJ2-1; tentative D call: TRBD2 (5 bases). CDR3 length: 13 residues. The ends were cut back, 2 bases at V and 8 bases at J, with 10 bases in the middle. Germline loops: CDR1 MNHEY, CDR2 SVGAGI. For the CDR3, the DNA is TGTGCCAGCAGTTACGAGGGAAGGGATGAGCAGTTCTTC. Translating gives CASSYEGRDEQFF.

The V call is TRBV29-1, the J call TRBJ1-2; D not resolved. The CDR3 loop spans 18 amino acids. In germline, CDR1 is SQVTM, CDR2 ANQGSEA. Trimming cost V 3 bases and J 5 bases, with 28 bases left between them. CDR3 loop: CSVDEDSNSPHLLYGYTF. Written as DNA, the CDR3 is TGCAGCGTTGATGAGGACTCGAACTCCCCCCACCTATTGTATGGCTACACCTTC.

In regard to this clone: Other DNA sequences in the same sample also yield this CDR3. V and J are TRBV5-1 and TRBJ2-3, with D possibly TRBD2 on 5 matching bases. The V gene's germline CDR1 is SGHRS and CDR2 YFSETQ. The CDR3 contains 14 residues. Trimming took 0 bases from V and 1 from J, leaving 6 bases between them. CDR3 sequence: CASSLAGGTDTQYF. CDR3 DNA: TGCGCCAGCAGCTTGGCCGGGGGCACAGATACGCAGTATTTT.

This sequence joins TRBV7-8 and TRBJ1-2; 7 bases align to TRBD1. Germline assignment: CDR1 SGHVS and CDR2 FQNEAQ. The junction had 4 bases not matched to a gene; V was cut back by 1 base and J by 5 bases. CDR3 length: 14 residues. The CDR3 loop reads CASSLGGQTYGYTF. The CDR3 region has the DNA TGTGCCAGCAGCTTAGGGGGACAGACATATGGCTACACCTTC.

The gene calls are TRBV11-2 and TRBJ2-7; tentatively, D is TRBD1 (6 bases). The V and J ends lost 10 bases and 2 bases respectively, with 15 bases between them. The germline gives CDR1 SGHAT, CDR2 FQNNGV. CDR3 length: 13 amino acids. CDR3 DNA: TGTGCCATCCGAAGGGACAACACCTACGAGCAGTACTTC. Translated, it gives CAIRRDNTYEQYF.

This sequence joins TRBV6-5 and TRBJ2-1; maybe TRBD2 (5 bases). From germline, CDR1 is MNHEY and CDR2 SVGAGI. Trimming removed 7 bases from V and 10 bases from J, with 17 bases in between. The CDR3 consists of 13 residues. The CDR3 here is CASIQGIAGEQFF. The CDR3 DNA reads TGTGCCAGCATCCAAGGGATCGCGGGCGAGCAGTTCTTC.

J is TRBJ2-3 and V is TRBV7-2; D may be TRBD2 (6 bases). This CDR3 region has 16 residues. In germline, CDR1 is SGHTA, CDR2 FQGNSA. The V end was cut by 5 bases, the J end by 3 bases, with 18 bases between. The CDR3 protein is CASSPGTSRLTDTQYF. The DNA for the CDR3 is TGTGCCAGCAGCCCGGGGACTTCCAGACTTACAGATACGCAGTATTTT.

The chain has TRBV29-1 and TRBJ2-5; 8 nucleotides line up with TRBD2. The CDR3 has 14 residues. J lost 2 bases, V lost 6 bases, and 8 bases had no gene match. The germline gives CDR1 SQVTM, CDR2 ANQGSEA. This CDR3 reads CSVLAGSAQETQYF. In DNA, the CDR3 is TGCAGCGTCTTAGCGGGATCAGCACAAGAGACCCAGTACTTC.

The chain has TRBV7-8 and TRBJ2-7; tentatively, D is TRBD2 (6 bases). Trimming removed 6 bases from V and 5 bases from J, with 14 bases in between. This CDR3 region has 13 residues. CDR1 and CDR2 (germline): SGHVS, FQNEAQ. CDR3 loop: CASRGGSVNEQYF. The CDR3 DNA reads as TGTGCCAGCAGGGGGGGATCAGTCAACGAGCAGTACTTC.